The clone carrying this T cell receptor beta chain was counted only a few times. Its antigen is unknown. Single viable CD3+CD4+CD8-CD45RO+ cells were sorted as the memory CD4+ T cells. Serum IgG to CMV pp150, pp28, p38 and p52 defined serostatus. Sequencing was performed with immunoSEQ multiplex PCR; in TCRdb, only in-frame clones are kept and a portion is missing. The sample contains approximately 50,000 clones, 70% to 85% of which appear only once. This specimen comes from a study of memory CD4+ T cells and cytomegalovirus serostatus. Overall study: Donors were healthy Belgian adults, under 10 CMV seropositive and 20 to 25 seronegative.

The CDR3 is 13 residues long. Germline V gene data show CDR1 as SNHLY and CDR2 as FYNNEI. Trimming removed 7 bases at V and 7 bases at J, with 13 bases between. General observations from the study: Each of approximately 73 CMV-associated TCRbeta sequences occurred in one to five individuals. Median bootstrapped AUC for CMV status was about 0.94 originally, less than 0.92 US-trained.

Sample: memory CD4+ T cells from blood. The TCR comes from an adult in good health and CMV-seropositive. The chain uses TRBV2 and TRBJ1-4; maybe TRBD1 (5 bases). The CDR3 reads CASKEWTTEKLFF. The CDR3, as DNA: TGTGCCAGCAAGGAATGGACAACTGAAAAACTGTTTTTT.